The subject of this entry is one TCR beta chain. Its specificity is unknown. The data were obtained in a study of monozygotic twins with inflammatory bowel disease. Blood was collected, roughly 2.5 ml per donor. Whole-blood RNA isolation (total RNA) proceeded without T cell sorting. The study, taken as a whole, reports: Clonotype sharing was lower in IBD patients than healthy twins, most markedly with disease activity.

The quantity of total RNA per TCR library was roughly 3,300 ng. Reanalyzing the 5' RACE reads, TCRdb keeps one entry per CDR3 protein, without DNA. The sample table includes a few hundred thousand distinct CDR3 sequences. The sequence came from a human donor with ulcerative colitis or Crohn's disease, or a healthy co-twin of an affected twin (not recorded which). The specimen sequenced was blood.

The CDR3 loop reads CASSWTGSTEAFF. The chain employs TRBV5-6 and TRBJ1-1; the D gene TCRdb calls, TRBD1, cannot be checked with no DNA. The CDR3 runs 13 residues. Per germline, CDR1 SGHDT and CDR2 YYEEEE.